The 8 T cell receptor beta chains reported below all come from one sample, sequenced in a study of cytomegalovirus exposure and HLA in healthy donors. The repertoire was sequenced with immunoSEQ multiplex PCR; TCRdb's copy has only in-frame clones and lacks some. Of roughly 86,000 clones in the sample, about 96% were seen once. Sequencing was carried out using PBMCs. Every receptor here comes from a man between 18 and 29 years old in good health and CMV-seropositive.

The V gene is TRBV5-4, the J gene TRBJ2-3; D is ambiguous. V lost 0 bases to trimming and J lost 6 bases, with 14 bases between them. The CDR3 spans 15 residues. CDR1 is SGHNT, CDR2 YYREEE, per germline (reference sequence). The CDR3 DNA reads TGTGCCAGCAGCTTGGATTTGGGCGACGTGGATACGCAGTATTTT. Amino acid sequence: CASSLDLGDVDTQYF.

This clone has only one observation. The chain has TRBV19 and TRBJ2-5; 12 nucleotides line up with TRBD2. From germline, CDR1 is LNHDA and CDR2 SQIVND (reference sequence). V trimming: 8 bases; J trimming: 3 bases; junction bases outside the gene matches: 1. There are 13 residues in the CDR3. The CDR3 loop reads CASGLAGKETQYF. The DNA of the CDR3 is TGTGCCAGTGGACTAGCGGGAAAAGAGACCCAGTACTTC.

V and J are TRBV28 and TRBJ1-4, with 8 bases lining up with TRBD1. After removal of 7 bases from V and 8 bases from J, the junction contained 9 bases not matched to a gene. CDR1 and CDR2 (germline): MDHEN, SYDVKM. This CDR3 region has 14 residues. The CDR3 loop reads CASTPDRVDEKLFF. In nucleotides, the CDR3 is TGTGCCAGCACTCCGGACAGGGTGGACGAAAAACTGTTTTTT. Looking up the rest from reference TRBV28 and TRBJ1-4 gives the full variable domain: DVKVTQSSRYLVKRTGEKVFLECVQDMDHENMFWYRQDPGLGLRLIYFSYDVKMKEKGDIPEGYSVSREKKERFSLILESASTNQTSMYLCASTPDRVDEKLFFGSGTQLSVL.

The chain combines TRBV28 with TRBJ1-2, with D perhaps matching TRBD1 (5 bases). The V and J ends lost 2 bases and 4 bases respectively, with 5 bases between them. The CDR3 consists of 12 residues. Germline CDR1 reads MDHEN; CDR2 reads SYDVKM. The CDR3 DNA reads TGTGCCAGCAGTTTAAGGGGCTATGGCTACACCTTC. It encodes CASSLRGYGYTF.

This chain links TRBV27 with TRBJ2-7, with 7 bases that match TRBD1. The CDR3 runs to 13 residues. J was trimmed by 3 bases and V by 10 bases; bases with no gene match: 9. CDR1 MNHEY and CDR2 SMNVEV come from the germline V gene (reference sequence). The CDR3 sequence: CATGPGQSYEQYF. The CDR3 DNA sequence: TGTGCCACTGGCCCGGGACAGAGCTACGAGCAGTACTTC.

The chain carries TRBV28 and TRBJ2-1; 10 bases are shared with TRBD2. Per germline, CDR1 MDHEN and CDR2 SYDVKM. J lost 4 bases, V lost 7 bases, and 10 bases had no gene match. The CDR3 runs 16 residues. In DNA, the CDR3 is TGTGCCAGCATTCCAATGGGGACTAGCGTATACAATGAGCAGTTCTTC. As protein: CASIPMGTSVYNEQFF. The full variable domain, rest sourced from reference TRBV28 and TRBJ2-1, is DVKVTQSSRYLVKRTGEKVFLECVQDMDHENMFWYRQDPGLGLRLIYFSYDVKMKEKGDIPEGYSVSREKKERFSLILESASTNQTSMYLCASIPMGTSVYNEQFFGPGTRLTVL.

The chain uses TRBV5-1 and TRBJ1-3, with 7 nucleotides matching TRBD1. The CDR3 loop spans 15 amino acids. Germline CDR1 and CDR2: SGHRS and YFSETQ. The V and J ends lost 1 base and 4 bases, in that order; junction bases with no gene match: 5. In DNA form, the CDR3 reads TGCGCCAGCAGCTTGCAGACAGGGCAAGGAAACACCATATATTTT. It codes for CASSLQTGQGNTIYF.

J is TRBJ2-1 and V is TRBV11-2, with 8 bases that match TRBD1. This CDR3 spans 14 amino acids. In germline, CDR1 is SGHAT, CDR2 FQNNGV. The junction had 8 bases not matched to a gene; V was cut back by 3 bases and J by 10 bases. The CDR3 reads CASSLVQGGMEQFF. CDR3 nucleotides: TGTGCCAGCAGCTTGGTACAGGGGGGTATGGAGCAGTTCTTC.